This entry concerns a single T cell receptor beta chain. Its specificity is not known. The data were taken from a study of blood T cells in healthy people across ages. The overall study: Roughly one uniquely barcoded beta molecule per two T cells was captured. Study-wide results and caveats: A greater number of naive CD4+ cells and higher diversity distinguished long-lived donors from aged donors. TCR beta diversity was tightly associated with the proportion of naive T cells.

Primers used in a second PCR of about 6 to 11 cycles were a sample-barcoded 5' primer and a J-beta primer mix. A template-switch adaptor that had 12 random nucleotides put a tag on each cDNA molecule. Each CDR3 protein is one row after TCRdb ran MiXCR on the 5' RACE reads. This repertoire shows fewer than 800,000 distinct CDR3 sequences, 20% to 25% found once; its top ten account for 9.4%. The sample was also reused in another study, on T cells of mothers and their children.

Material for sequencing was blood. The receptor's source is a boy aged 5-17 years in good health.

This CDR3 reads CASSLGLLVYNEQFF. CDR3 coding DNA: TGTGCCAGCAGCTTAGGCCTACTAGTGTACAATGAGCAGTTCTTC. The chain combines TRBV7-9 with TRBJ2-1; possibly TRBD2 for D (5 bases). CDR3 length: 15 amino acids. Trimming pared 1 base from V and 4 bases from J, leaving 11 bases between. The V gene's germline CDR1 is SEHNR and CDR2 FQNEAQ (reference sequence).